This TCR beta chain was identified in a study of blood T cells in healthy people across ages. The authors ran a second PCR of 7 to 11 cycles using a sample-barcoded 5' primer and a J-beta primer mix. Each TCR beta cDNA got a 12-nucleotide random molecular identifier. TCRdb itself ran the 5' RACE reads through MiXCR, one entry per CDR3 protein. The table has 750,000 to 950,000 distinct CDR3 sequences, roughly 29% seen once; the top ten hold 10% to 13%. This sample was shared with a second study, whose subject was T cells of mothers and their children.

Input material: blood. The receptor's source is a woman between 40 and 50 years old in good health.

CDR3 amino acids: CASYRGLAGVDEQYF. As DNA, the CDR3 is TGTGCCAGCTATAGGGGACTAGCGGGAGTCGACGAGCAGTACTTC. The rearrangement links TRBV28 to TRBJ2-7; 14 nucleotides line up with TRBD2. Per the germline V gene, CDR1 is MDHEN and CDR2 is SYDVKM. This CDR3 region has 15 residues. V shed 8 bases, J shed 5 bases, and the junction held 8 bases outside the gene matches.